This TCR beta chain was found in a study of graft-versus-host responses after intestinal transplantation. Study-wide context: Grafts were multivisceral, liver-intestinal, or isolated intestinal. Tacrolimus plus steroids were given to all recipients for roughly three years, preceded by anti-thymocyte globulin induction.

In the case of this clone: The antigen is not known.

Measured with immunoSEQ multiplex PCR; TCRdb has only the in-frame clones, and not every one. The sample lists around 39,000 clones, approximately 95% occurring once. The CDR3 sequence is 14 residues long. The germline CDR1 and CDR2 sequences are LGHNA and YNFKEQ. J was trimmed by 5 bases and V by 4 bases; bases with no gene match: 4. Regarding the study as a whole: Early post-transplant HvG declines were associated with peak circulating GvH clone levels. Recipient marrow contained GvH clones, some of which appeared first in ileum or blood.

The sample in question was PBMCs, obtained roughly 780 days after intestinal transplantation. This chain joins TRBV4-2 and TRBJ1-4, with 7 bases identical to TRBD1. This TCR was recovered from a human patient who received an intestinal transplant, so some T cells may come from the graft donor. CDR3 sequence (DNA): TGTGCCAGCAGCCCGGACAGGCAGAATGAAAAACTGTTTTTT. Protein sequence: CASSPDRQNEKLFF.